The present TCR beta chain was sequenced within a study of T cell changes during pregnancy in multiple sclerosis. Trimming removed 3 bases at V and 2 bases at J, with 31 bases between. This CDR3 has 21 residues. Germline CDR1 is MNHEY and CDR2 is SMNVEV (reference sequence). Sequencing was performed with immunoSEQ multiplex PCR; in TCRdb, only in-frame clones are kept and a portion is missing. This sample has some 120,000 clones, with 92% found just once. This sequence was found in a female donor with multiple sclerosis, enrolled in a pregnancy study. The sequenced sample was peripheral blood, obtained in the third trimester of pregnancy. The J gene is TRBJ1-2, the V gene TRBV27; tentatively, D is TRBD1 (5 bases). CDR3 region: CASSFRTVHNQGDGLNYGYTF. The CDR3 DNA follows: TGTGCCAGCAGTTTCAGGACGGTTCACAACCAGGGTGACGGGCTAAACTATGGCTACACCTTC.